The 16 T cell receptor beta chains in this list originate from one sample, sequenced in a study of shared clonotypes between healthy human individuals. Clones were read by immunoSEQ multiplex PCR, and TCRdb kept only the in-frame ones, dropping some. The table lists about 990,000 clones, 78% of them singletons. Sequenced input: memory CD4+ T cells from PBMCs. This sample's subset: CD45RA-negative fraction. The receptors originated from a man younger than 30 in good health. Some clones in this sample may be carry-over from other donors' samples.

The chain links TRBV5-4 to TRBJ2-7, with TRBD2 matching over 7 bases. Germline CDR1 is SGHNT and CDR2 is YYREEE (reference sequence). V shed 0 bases and J 1 base; nucleotides not matched to a gene: 7. CDR3 size: 16 residues. DNA for the CDR3: TGTGCCAGCAGCTTGGCCGGGGCTAGCGGTTCCTACGAGCAGTACTTC. Translation: CASSLAGASGSYEQYF. The whole variable domain, remainder taken from reference TRBV5-4 and TRBJ2-7, is ETGVTQSPTHLIKTRGQQVTLRCSSQSGHNTVSWYQQALGQGPQFIFQYYREEENGRGNFPPRFSGLQFPNYSSELNVNALELDDSALYLCASSLAGASGSYEQYFGPGTRLTVT.

The CDR3 loop reads CASSGTSSAYEQYF. In DNA form, the CDR3 reads TGTGCCAGCAGCGGAACTAGTAGCGCCTACGAGCAGTACTTC. V usage is TRBV9 and J usage is TRBJ2-7, with a tentative D call TRBD2 (5 bases). Germline CDR1 is SGDLS and CDR2 is YYNGEE. The CDR3 is made up of 14 amino acids. V was shortened by 3 bases and J by 2 bases, with 12 bases between the two germline ends.

The V gene is TRBV11-2, the J gene TRBJ1-5; possibly TRBD1 for D (5 bases). V was trimmed by 5 bases and J by 4 bases, leaving 15 bases between them. The CDR3 extends over 15 amino acids. Looked up from germline, CDR1 is SGHAT and CDR2 is FQNNGV. The CDR3 DNA reads as TGTGCCAGCAGCGCCGGGACGAGAGAAAATCAGCCCCAGCATTTT. It encodes CASSAGTRENQPQHF.

This sequence joins TRBV7-2 and TRBJ1-2, with D tentatively TRBD1 (5 bases). Deletions cut 0 bases from V and 7 bases from J, with 18 bases between. CDR1 is SGHTA, CDR2 FQGNSA, per germline. The CDR3 is 16 amino acids. The chain's CDR3 is CASSLAVGTLGSGYTF. DNA for the CDR3: TGTGCCAGCAGCTTAGCAGTTGGGACGTTGGGCAGTGGCTACACCTTC.

The V and J genes are TRBV19 and TRBJ2-7, with D hard to call. Germline values: CDR1 LNHDA, CDR2 SQIVND (reference sequence). Trimming removed 4 bases from V and 0 bases from J, with 10 bases in between. This CDR3 spans 14 amino acids. DNA for the CDR3: TGTGCCAGTAGTAAATGGGGTTTCTCCTACGAGCAGTACTTC. Amino acids: CASSKWGFSYEQYF.

The gene calls are TRBV6-5 and TRBJ1-2; possible D gene TRBD1, 5 bases. This CDR3 spans 13 amino acids. V lost 4 bases to trimming and J lost 5 bases, with 11 bases between them. CDR1 is MNHEY and CDR2 is SVGAGI in the germline V gene. CDR3 protein: CASSLFREYGYTF. DNA for the CDR3: TGTGCCAGCAGTTTATTCAGGGAATATGGCTACACCTTC.

The chain couples TRBV9 to TRBJ2-5; the match to TRBD1 covers 8 bases. CDR3 size: 13 residues. In germline, CDR1 is SGDLS, CDR2 YYNGEE. V gave up 4 bases and J gave up 5 bases; unmatched junction bases: 4. The CDR3 reads CASSPRTGETQYF. The CDR3 DNA reads as TGTGCCAGCAGCCCTCGGACAGGGGAGACCCAGTACTTC.

The chain links TRBV7-4 to TRBJ2-2, with TRBD2 matching 9 bases. The CDR3 is 16 residues long. Per germline, CDR1 SGHVT and CDR2 SQSDAQ. After removal of 5 bases from V and 4 bases from J, the junction contained 8 bases not matched to a gene. CDR3 nucleotide sequence: TGTGCCAGCAGCCCCAAAGGTAGCGGGAGCACCGGGGAGCTGTTTTTT. Amino acids: CASSPKGSGSTGELFF.

This clone turned up a few times. The chain uses TRBV5-1 and TRBJ2-3, with D possibly TRBD2 on 7 matching bases. V was shortened by 2 bases and J by 6 bases, with 13 bases between the two germline ends. The CDR3 runs to 14 residues. CDR1 SGHRS and CDR2 YFSETQ come from the germline V gene. The CDR3, as DNA: TGCGCCAGCAGCTTAAAAGGGGGAGGGGATACGCAGTATTTT. Translation gives CASSLKGGGDTQYF.

J is TRBJ2-2 and V is TRBV28; 7 nucleotides agree with TRBD2. This CDR3 comprises 15 residues. Trimming cost V 6 bases and J 1 base; bases outside gene matches: 5. The germline CDR1 and CDR2 sequences are MDHEN and SYDVKM. For the CDR3, the DNA is TGTGCCAGCAGCCCGGGAGGTTTGAACACCGGGGAGCTGTTTTTT. Translated, it gives CASSPGGLNTGELFF.

Concerning this clone: A much bigger clone sits one base away, suggesting this may be a read error. The chain is built from TRBV4-2 and TRBJ1-3, with TRBD1 identical over 8 bases. CDR1 LGHNA and CDR2 YNFKEQ come from the germline V gene. Trimming cost V 4 bases and J 3 bases; bases outside gene matches: 11. The CDR3 has 17 residues. The CDR3 DNA reads TGTGCCAGCAGCCTAGTGGGGGGACAGGCTTTTGGAAACACCATATATTTT. Residues: CASSLVGGQAFGNTIYF.

The chain combines TRBV28 with TRBJ2-7, with 10 bases identical to TRBD1. Germline values: CDR1 MDHEN, CDR2 SYDVKM. J lost 7 bases, V lost 3 bases, and 15 bases had no gene match. The CDR3 covers 17 residues. CDR3 bases: TGTGCCAGCAGTTTTACCCCGGGACAGGGGCTTCTGGGGGAGCAGTACTTC. It yields the protein CASSFTPGQGLLGEQYF. Full variable domain (missing parts from reference TRBV28 and TRBJ2-7): DVKVTQSSRYLVKRTGEKVFLECVQDMDHENMFWYRQDPGLGLRLIYFSYDVKMKEKGDIPEGYSVSREKKERFSLILESASTNQTSMYLCASSFTPGQGLLGEQYFGPGTRLTVT.

Regarding this clone: Different DNA sequences within this sample yield the same CDR3. This chain links TRBV20-1 with TRBJ2-7; D may be TRBD1 (6 bases). CDR1 and CDR2 (germline): DFQATT, SNEGSKA (reference sequence). The CDR3 sequence is 11 residues long. Trimming cost V 6 bases and J 4 bases, with 10 bases left between them. Here the CDR3 reads CSAADRYEQYF. CDR3 DNA: TGCAGTGCCGCCGACAGGTACGAGCAGTACTTC.

The rearrangement joins TRBV25-1 to TRBJ1-4; perhaps TRBD1 as D (6 bases). The germline V and J ends were trimmed by 4 bases and 0 bases, with 9 bases remaining between them. Germline CDR1 is MGHDK and CDR2 is SYGVNS. The CDR3 length is 15 residues. The CDR3 DNA reads TGTGCCAGCAGTGTAACAGGGACAACTAATGAAAAACTGTTTTTT. It translates to CASSVTGTTNEKLFF.

There are a few counts of this clone. The CDR3 DNA reads as TGTGCCTGGAGTTTCGGGGGTTACGAGCAGTACTTC. Translating it yields CAWSFGGYEQYF. The chain carries TRBV30 and TRBJ2-7, with D possibly being TRBD2 (6 bases). The CDR3 has 12 residues. Per germline, CDR1 GTSNPN and CDR2 SVGIG (reference sequence). V shed 2 bases and J shed 4 bases, with 9 bases lying between them.

The CDR3 nucleotides read TGTGCCAGCAGTTACCTGGCAGGGGAAGAGACCCAGTACTTC. Translation: CASSYLAGEETQYF. V gene TRBV2 combines with J gene TRBJ2-5; D is perhaps TRBD1 (6 bases). V was cut by 5 bases and J by 3 bases, with 13 bases left in between. This CDR3 spans 14 amino acids. The germline CDR1 and CDR2 sequences are SNHLY and FYNNEI.